This T cell receptor beta chain stems from a study of blood T cells in healthy people across ages. A second PCR, run for about 7 to 12 cycles, used a sample-barcoded 5' primer plus a J-beta primer mix. All samples yielded 2.5 million or more CDR3-containing paired-end reads. MiXCR, applied by TCRdb to the 5' RACE reads, yields one record per CDR3 protein. The data hold about 1.5 million distinct CDR3 sequences, with 35% to 45% observed a single time. Study-level results: Possibly confounding the expanded clonotype changes was the fact that donor CMV status was unknown.

Isolation yielded PBMCs, at least 6 million per sample, in every case. The sample holds a few counts of this clonotype. Its antigen is currently unknown. CDR3 length: 17 amino acids. Looked up from germline, CDR1 is SGHRS and CDR2 is YFSETQ. V lost 0 bases, J lost 3 bases, and 9 bases stayed unmatched. The chain links TRBV5-1 to TRBJ2-5; TRBD2 agrees at 9 bases. Sequenced material: blood. This receptor was obtained from a woman in her late teens or twenties in good health. CDR3 protein: CASSLGVAGAREETQYF. CDR3 DNA sequence: TGCGCCAGCAGCTTGGGAGTAGCGGGAGCTCGGGAAGAGACCCAGTACTTC.